Listed below are T cell receptor beta chains from one sample, sequenced in a study of CD8 T cells in ankylosing spondylitis. From the 5' RACE reads, TCRdb called clonotypes with MiXCR, one entry per CDR3 protein. The sample has fewer than 550,000 distinct CDR3 sequences; roughly 5.2% are singletons. The material sequenced was blood, either unsorted or a sorted T cell fraction (not recorded which). The receptors derive from a male donor with ankylosing spondylitis. The CDR3 runs from the conserved cysteine through the conserved F or W. A D gene is named only where the DNA matches it firmly. A row's size may be missing; if present it is once, few, many or a size class.

v_call: TRBV7-8; clone_size: many; d_call: -; j_call: TRBJ1-4; cdr3_aa: CASSLWGRPVTNEKLFF; cdr3_nt: TGTGCCAGCAGCTTATGGGGACGCCCGGTGACTAATGAAAAACTGTTTTTT
v_call: TRBV20-1; clone_size: many; d_call: -; j_call: TRBJ1-5; cdr3_aa: CSARERYLPQHF; cdr3_nt: TGCAGTGCTAGAGAAAGGTACCTTCCCCAGCATTTT
v_call: TRBV20-1; clone_size: many; d_call: TRBD2; j_call: TRBJ2-7; cdr3_aa: CSASSGRGGPPYEQYF; cdr3_nt: TGCAGTGCCTCTTCGGGTCGGGGAGGGCCCCCCTACGAGCAGTACTTC
v_call: TRBV15; clone_size: many; d_call: TRBD1; j_call: TRBJ2-2; cdr3_aa: CATSRIHGTVNTGELFF; cdr3_nt: TGTGCCACCAGCAGGATCCACGGGACAGTAAACACCGGGGAGCTGTTTTTT
v_call: TRBV19; clone_size: few; d_call: -; j_call: TRBJ1-5; cdr3_aa: CASSLPPAGNQPQHF; cdr3_nt: TGTGCCAGTAGTCTACCGCCGGCAGGGAATCAGCCCCAGCATTTT
v_call: TRBV27; clone_size: many; d_call: -; j_call: TRBJ1-2; cdr3_aa: CASSLQANYGYTF; cdr3_nt: TGTGCCAGCTCCCTACAAGCTAACTATGGCTACACCTTC
v_call: TRBV9; clone_size: many; d_call: TRBD1; j_call: TRBJ1-5; cdr3_aa: CASRRTDRVHSNQPQHF; cdr3_nt: TGTGCCAGCAGAAGAACGGACAGGGTTCATAGCAATCAGCCCCAGCATTTT
v_call: TRBV11-2; clone_size: few; d_call: TRBD1; j_call: TRBJ1-1; cdr3_aa: CASSSRLGTGSTEAFF; cdr3_nt: TGTGCCAGCAGCTCCCGATTGGGGACAGGCAGCACTGAAGCTTTCTTT
v_call: TRBV9; clone_size: many; d_call: TRBD2; j_call: TRBJ2-1; cdr3_aa: CASSVALSGGGANEQFF; cdr3_nt: TGTGCCAGCAGCGTAGCCCTTAGCGGGGGTGGGGCCAATGAGCAGTTCTTC
v_call: TRBV28; clone_size: many; d_call: TRBD2; j_call: TRBJ2-5; cdr3_aa: CASSEIPSGAGEQETQYF; cdr3_nt: TGTGCCAGCAGCGAAATCCCAAGCGGGGCGGGAGAGCAAGAGACCCAGTACTTC
v_call: TRBV6-2/TRBV6-3; clone_size: few; d_call: -; j_call: TRBJ2-7; cdr3_aa: CASSRDGRYEQYF; cdr3_nt: TGTGCCAGTTCCCGGGACGGGAGATACGAGCAGTACTTC
v_call: TRBV6-6; clone_size: many; d_call: -; j_call: TRBJ1-1; cdr3_aa: CASSYRDSEAFF; cdr3_nt: TGTGCCAGCAGTTATCGGGACTCTGAAGCTTTCTTT
v_call: TRBV29-1; clone_size: many; d_call: -; j_call: TRBJ2-7; cdr3_aa: CSAGRYYEQYF; cdr3_nt: TGCAGCGCCGGGCGATACTACGAGCAGTACTTC
v_call: TRBV24-1; clone_size: many; d_call: TRBD2; j_call: TRBJ2-1; cdr3_aa: CATSAQLIAGSSYNEQFF; cdr3_nt: TGTGCCACCAGTGCGCAACTGATAGCGGGATCCTCCTACAATGAGCAGTTCTTC
v_call: TRBV6-5; clone_size: many; d_call: -; j_call: TRBJ1-2; cdr3_aa: CAVRGARGYTF; cdr3_nt: TGTGCCGTGAGGGGCGCGAGAGGCTACACCTTC
v_call: TRBV4-3; clone_size: -; d_call: -; j_call: TRBJ2-7; cdr3_aa: CASSLGQKTYEQYF; cdr3_nt: TGCGCCAGCAGCCTCGGACAGAAAACCTACGAGCAGTACTTC
v_call: TRBV5-1; clone_size: many; d_call: TRBD1; j_call: TRBJ1-2; cdr3_aa: CASSPNTGGFGYTF; cdr3_nt: TGCGCCAGCAGCCCGAATACAGGGGGGTTTGGCTACACCTTC
v_call: TRBV29-1; clone_size: many; d_call: -; j_call: TRBJ1-2; cdr3_aa: CSAGTTYGYTF; cdr3_nt: TGCAGCGCCGGTACAACGTATGGCTACACCTTC
v_call: TRBV19; clone_size: -; d_call: -; j_call: TRBJ1-2; cdr3_aa: CATNEYRRGYTF; cdr3_nt: TGTGCCACCAACGAATACCGGCGGGGCTACACCTTC
v_call: TRBV7-9; clone_size: many; d_call: TRBD1; j_call: TRBJ1-4; cdr3_aa: CASSGGQGREKLFF; cdr3_nt: TGTGCCAGCAGCGGGGGACAGGGCCGCGAAAAACTGTTTTTT
v_call: TRBV20-1; clone_size: many; d_call: -; j_call: TRBJ1-3; cdr3_aa: CSARQVISGNTIYF; cdr3_nt: TGCAGTGCCAGACAGGTGATCTCTGGAAACACCATATATTTT
v_call: TRBV9; clone_size: many; d_call: -; j_call: TRBJ2-3; cdr3_aa: CASSRGGSGTDTQYF; cdr3_nt: TGTGCCAGCAGCCGCGGGGGCTCTGGTACAGATACGCAGTATTTT
v_call: TRBV15; clone_size: many; d_call: -; j_call: TRBJ1-1; cdr3_aa: CASAGGGYTEVFF; cdr3_nt: TGTGCCTCCGCGGGGGGGGGCTACACTGAAGTTTTCTTT
v_call: TRBV20-1; clone_size: many; d_call: TRBD1; j_call: TRBJ2-2; cdr3_aa: CSATSGQGYDGELFF; cdr3_nt: TGCAGTGCCACTTCAGGACAGGGGTATGACGGGGAGCTGTTTTTT
v_call: TRBV9; clone_size: many; d_call: -; j_call: TRBJ1-1; cdr3_aa: CASSVDNTLGEAFF; cdr3_nt: TGTGCCAGCAGCGTAGACAACACCCTGGGTGAAGCTTTCTTT
v_call: TRBV20-1; clone_size: -; d_call: TRBD1; j_call: TRBJ1-5; cdr3_aa: CSARYDRESQPQHF; cdr3_nt: TGCAGTGCTAGGTATGACAGGGAAAGCCAGCCCCAGCATTTT
v_call: TRBV5-1; clone_size: many; d_call: -; j_call: TRBJ1-4; cdr3_aa: CASNHGSATNEKLFF; cdr3_nt: TGCGCCAGCAATCATGGTTCGGCAACTAATGAAAAACTGTTTTTT
v_call: TRBV12-3/TRBV12-4; clone_size: many; d_call: -; j_call: TRBJ1-2; cdr3_aa: CASSFEGYGYTF; cdr3_nt: TGTGCCAGCAGTTTTGAGGGCTATGGCTACACCTTC
v_call: TRBV20-1; clone_size: many; d_call: -; j_call: TRBJ2-7; cdr3_aa: CSALIQSSYEQYF; cdr3_nt: TGCAGTGCTTTAATCCAGAGCTCCTACGAGCAGTACTTC